The next 30 T cell receptor beta chains were all read from a single sample in a study of cytomegalovirus exposure and HLA in healthy donors. Sequenced by immunoSEQ multiplex PCR; TCRdb stores in-frame clones only, minus some. Among tens of thousands of clones listed, roughly 94% were seen once. Sample: PBMCs. These receptors were taken from a woman aged 18-30 years in good health and CMV-seropositive.

The J gene is TRBJ2-7, the V gene TRBV11-2; 8 nucleotides line up with TRBD2. Germline V gene sequence: CDR1 SGHAT, CDR2 FQNNGV. J was trimmed by 7 bases and V by 6 bases; bases with no gene match: 5. The CDR3 is made up of 12 amino acids. The DNA of the CDR3 is TGTGCCAGCAGAGTCGGCGGGGGGGAGCAGTACTTC. It translates to CASRVGGGEQYF.

The chain carries TRBV28 and TRBJ1-2; the match to TRBD1 covers 7 bases. Trimming took 6 bases from V and 3 from J; bases not matched to a gene: 7. Germline lookup yields CDR1 MDHEN and CDR2 SYDVKM. This CDR3 has 14 residues. The CDR3 DNA reads as TGTGCCAGCAGACGCGGACAGGCCGACTATGGCTACACCTTC. Protein sequence: CASRRGQADYGYTF.

The genes are TRBV30 and TRBJ2-2, with 11 positions matching TRBD2. Germline CDR1 GTSNPN, CDR2 SVGIG (reference sequence). V shed 2 bases, J shed 6 bases, and the junction held 8 bases outside the gene matches. This CDR3 comprises 16 residues. The CDR3 DNA reads as TGTGCCTGGAGTCGTTTAATAGCGGGAGGGTCCGGGGAGCTGTTTTTT. Translating gives CAWSRLIAGGSGELFF.

The chain is built from TRBV7-3 and TRBJ1-1; the match to TRBD1 covers 8 bases. This CDR3 has 16 residues. The germline CDR1 and CDR2 sequences are SGHTA and FQGTGA. V dropped 6 bases and J dropped 3; count of bases not matched to a gene: 12. CDR3 sequence (DNA): TGTGCCAGCAGGAAAGGACAGGGCGGTTTGGACACTGAAGCTTTCTTT. Its protein is CASRKGQGGLDTEAFF.

This rearrangement joins TRBV19 to TRBJ1-2, with 10 bases matching TRBD1. The junction had 6 bases not matched to a gene; V was cut back by 4 bases and J by 4 bases. The CDR3 covers 15 residues. Looked up from germline, CDR1 is LNHDA and CDR2 is SQIVND (reference sequence). The CDR3, as DNA: TGTGCCAGTAGTAGGGGGACAGGGGAGCTCTATGGCTACACCTTC. Translating gives CASSRGTGELYGYTF.

The V call is TRBV19, the J call TRBJ1-1; 8 nucleotides align to TRBD1. CDR1 LNHDA and CDR2 SQIVND come from the germline V gene (reference sequence). Trimming took 7 bases from V and 0 from J; bases not matched to a gene: 16. The CDR3 sequence is 18 residues long. The CDR3 DNA is TGTGCCAGTACCTACGACTACAGGGGGTTCCTTGTGAACACTGAAGCTTTCTTT. Encoded protein: CASTYDYRGFLVNTEAFF.

J is TRBJ1-1 and V is TRBV11-3; 8 bases are shared with TRBD1. The V gene's germline CDR1 is SGHNT and CDR2 YENEEA. V lost 5 bases and J lost 8; bases outside the gene matches: 7. The CDR3 covers 13 residues. CDR3 nucleotides: TGTGCCAGCAGCACAGGGGGACTGGGAGAAGCTTTCTTT. Translated, it gives CASSTGGLGEAFF.

This clone was found once. V usage is TRBV10-3 and J usage is TRBJ1-1, with D perhaps matching TRBD1 (5 bases). Germline V gives CDR1 ENHRY, CDR2 SYGVKD. Trimming stripped 3 bases from V and 0 bases from J, with 14 bases between. This CDR3 contains 16 residues. In DNA form, the CDR3 reads TGTGCCATCAGTGAAGGACCCAGGGCGATGAACACTGAAGCTTTCTTT. Translating it yields CAISEGPRAMNTEAFF.

The chain carries TRBV18 and TRBJ1-4, with D tentatively TRBD1 (5 bases). V was clipped by 3 bases and J by 5 bases, with 10 bases between them. Per germline, CDR1 KGHSH and CDR2 LQKENI. This CDR3 contains 14 residues. CDR3 DNA: TGTGCCAGCTCACCGACAGCCTTAAATGAAAAACTGTTTTTT. Its protein is CASSPTALNEKLFF. Drawing the rest from reference TRBV18 and TRBJ1-4, the complete variable domain is NAGVMQNPRHLVRRRGQEARLRCSPMKGHSHVYWYRQLPEEGLKFMVYLQKENIIDESGMPKERFSAEFPKEGPSILRIQQVVRGDSAAYFCASSPTALNEKLFFGSGTQLSVL.

The V and J genes are TRBV4-3 and TRBJ1-6; D gene unclear. Looked up from germline, CDR1 is LGHNA and CDR2 is YSLEER. Trimming pared 1 base from V and 10 bases from J, leaving 17 bases between. The CDR3 length is 16 residues. The CDR3 protein is CASSQVRGSSRSPLHF. CDR3 nucleotide sequence: TGCGCCAGCAGCCAAGTGAGAGGGAGTTCGAGATCACCCCTCCACTTT.

V gene TRBV7-8 combines with J gene TRBJ2-7; 11 positions agree with TRBD2. The germline V gene has CDR1 SGHVS and CDR2 FQNEAQ. This CDR3 has 15 amino acids. After removal of 5 bases from V and 5 bases from J, the junction contained 8 bases not matched to a gene. The CDR3 loop reads CASSLGTSGDHEQYF. The DNA of the CDR3 is TGTGCCAGCAGCCTAGGGACTAGCGGAGACCACGAGCAGTACTTC.

V gene TRBV19 combines with J gene TRBJ1-5; 9 bases are a match to TRBD1. The V and J ends lost 4 bases and 5 bases, in that order; junction bases with no gene match: 15. Germline V gene sequence: CDR1 LNHDA, CDR2 SQIVND (reference sequence). CDR3 size: 18 residues. The CDR3: CASSTLHRDRVSYQPQHF. The CDR3, as DNA: TGTGCCAGTAGTACTCTTCACCGGGACAGGGTATCTTATCAGCCCCAGCATTTT.

The chain uses TRBV12-5 and TRBJ2-1; D unresolved. The CDR3 extends over 17 amino acids. With 0 bases removed from V and 0 bases from J, the gap between germline ends came to 12 bases. Germline CDR1 reads LGHNT; CDR2 reads FRNRAP. The CDR3 region has the DNA TGTGCTAGTGGTTTGGTGGTCGGGTCTGGCTCCTACAATGAGCAGTTCTTC. This encodes CASGLVVGSGSYNEQFF.

The V and J genes are TRBV19 and TRBJ1-5; D possibly corresponds to TRBD1 (6 bases). Trimming left V 5 bases short and J 2 bases short, with 13 bases between. Germline values: CDR1 LNHDA, CDR2 SQIVND (reference sequence). This CDR3 comprises 15 residues. CDR3 coding DNA: TGTGCCAGTAGTTCGACCAGGGGTGGCAATCAGCCCCAGCATTTT. It encodes CASSSTRGGNQPQHF.

This chain connects TRBV7-9 to TRBJ2-3; no clear D. From germline, CDR1 is SEHNR and CDR2 FQNEAQ (reference sequence). Trimming pared 2 bases from V and 0 bases from J, leaving 15 bases between. This CDR3 has 17 amino acids. CDR3 sequence (DNA): TGTGCCAGCAGCTTAAGGTTTTCGGAGTTTAGCACAGATACGCAGTATTTT. Translated, it gives CASSLRFSEFSTDTQYF. The complete variable domain, with remaining parts taken from reference TRBV7-9 and TRBJ2-3, reads DTGVSQNPRHKITKRGQNVTFRCDPISEHNRLYWYRQTLGQGPEFLTYFQNEAQLEKSRLLSDRFSAERPKGSFSTLEIQRTEQGDSAMYLCASSLRFSEFSTDTQYFGPGTRLTVL.

The chain employs TRBV4-3 and TRBJ2-2, with TRBD1 identical over 7 bases. This CDR3 comprises 15 residues. Germline CDR1 reads LGHNA; CDR2 reads YSLEER. The J segment lost 8 bases and the V segment lost 2 bases, leaving 8 bases of the junction unmatched. The CDR3 protein is CASSQQRGLAGELFF. CDR3 sequence (DNA): TGCGCCAGCAGCCAACAAAGGGGGCTGGCGGGGGAGCTGTTTTTT.

The chain is built from TRBV15 and TRBJ2-6; D gene unclear. The length of the CDR3 is 14 residues. V gave up 0 bases and J gave up 4 bases, with 4 bases separating them. Per the germline V gene, CDR1 is LNHNV and CDR2 is YYDKDF (reference sequence). The CDR3 loop reads CATSRDYGANVLTF. The CDR3 bases are TGTGCCACCAGCAGAGACTACGGGGCCAACGTCCTGACTTTC.

The chain couples TRBV30 to TRBJ2-4, with 12 bases matching TRBD2. Losses at the gene ends were 1 base for V and 6 bases for J; bases not matched to a gene: 1. The CDR3 runs 14 residues. Germline CDR1 and CDR2: GTSNPN and SVGIG (reference sequence). The CDR3 sequence: CAWSATSGRNIQYF. The CDR3 region has the DNA TGTGCCTGGAGTGCGACTAGCGGGAGAAACATTCAGTACTTC.

The CDR3 loop reads CASSLRGLAGGYISYEQYF. The CDR3 DNA reads as TGTGCCAGCAGCTTACGTGGACTAGCGGGGGGGTATATTTCCTACGAGCAGTACTTC. The chain combines TRBV7-2 with TRBJ2-7; TRBD2 matches at 15 bases. CDR1 and CDR2 (germline): SGHTA, FQGNSA. V lost 2 bases, J lost 1 base, and 9 bases stayed unmatched. The CDR3 is 19 amino acids.

The chain recombines TRBV11-3 with TRBJ2-5; D is perhaps TRBD2 (5 bases). V dropped 3 bases and J dropped 5 bases, with 16 bases sitting between them. The CDR3 spans 15 residues. Germline V gives CDR1 SGHNT, CDR2 YENEEA. Here the CDR3 DNA reads TGTGCCAGCAGCTTTAGCCCCGGGGATGTGGAGACCCAGTACTTC. As protein: CASSFSPGDVETQYF.

This CDR3 is CASSLRDRGWYEQFF. CDR3 in DNA: TGTGCCAGCAGCCTCCGGGACAGGGGATGGTATGAGCAGTTCTTC. The J gene is TRBJ2-1, the V gene TRBV5-4; 10 bases align to TRBD1. The CDR3 covers 15 residues. The ends lost 4 bases at V and 8 bases at J; junction bases unmatched: 9. Germline lookup yields CDR1 SGHNT and CDR2 YYREEE (reference sequence).

This clone appeared once. The J gene is TRBJ2-1, the V gene TRBV5-1, with D possibly matching TRBD2 (6 bases). V lost 3 bases, J lost 5 bases, and 15 bases lay in between. CDR3 length equals 15 residues. Germline CDR1 reads SGHRS; CDR2 reads YFSETQ. The CDR3: CASSWGGGMNNEQFF. CDR3 sequence (DNA): TGCGCCAGCAGCTGGGGAGGCGGGATGAACAATGAGCAGTTCTTC.

The CDR3 nucleotides read TGTGCCAGCAGCTTAAGTGCTCGAGGTTCGAACACTGAAGCTTTCTTT. Protein product: CASSLSARGSNTEAFF. The chain recombines TRBV7-6 with TRBJ1-1; D is uncertain. Germline values: CDR1 SGHVS, CDR2 FNYEAQ. The CDR3 has 16 residues. V lost 2 bases to trimming and J lost 1 base, with 14 bases between them.

The V call is TRBV15, the J call TRBJ1-4; D uncertain. Trimming stripped 0 bases from V and 0 bases from J, with 5 bases between. This CDR3 is 15 amino acids long. Germline V CDR1 and CDR2: LNHNV, YYDKDF (reference sequence). CDR3 bases: TGTGCCACCAGCAGAGAGAGGTCAACTAATGAAAAACTGTTTTTT. Residues: CATSRERSTNEKLFF.

V usage is TRBV5-1 and J usage is TRBJ2-1; possible D gene TRBD1, 5 bases. Germline-derived CDR1 and CDR2 are SGHRS and YFSETQ. CDR3 length: 15 residues. The V end was cut by 2 bases, the J end by 13 bases, with 22 bases between. The CDR3 DNA is TGCGCCAGCAGCTTAATACCAGGGTGGGAATATATCCAGTTCTTC. Translated: CASSLIPGWEYIQFF.

The chain links TRBV21-1 to TRBJ1-2; the table's D call TRBD1 went unverified against the DNA. TRBV21-1 is deemed a pseudogene. This CDR3 spans 18 amino acids. CDR3 in amino acids: CASVRGTGLSVRYYGYTF. CDR3 nucleotides: TGTGCCAGCGTAAGGGGGACAGGGTTAAGTGTCAGGTACTATGGCTACACCTTC.

The rearrangement links TRBV29-1 to TRBJ2-3; possibly TRBD1 for D (5 bases). Trimming cost V 5 bases and J 4 bases, with 16 bases left between them. Germline V lookup: CDR1 SQVTM, CDR2 ANQGSEA. The CDR3 is 14 residues long. The CDR3 nucleotides read TGCAGCGTTTCGATGGGGCTGGGCCCAGATACGCAGTATTTT. Protein sequence: CSVSMGLGPDTQYF.

The chain couples TRBV28 to TRBJ2-1; D might be TRBD2 (5 bases). Germline values: CDR1 MDHEN, CDR2 SYDVKM. Trimming removed 1 base at V and 0 bases at J, with 7 bases between. The CDR3 runs 15 residues. CDR3 nucleotides: TGTGCCAGCAGTTTATTTCGGGGCTCCTACAATGAGCAGTTCTTC. This encodes CASSLFRGSYNEQFF.

The chain joins TRBV25-1 to TRBJ2-1, with TRBD2 matching over 11 bases. Germline V gene data show CDR1 as MGHDK and CDR2 as SYGVNS. Losses at the gene ends were 4 bases for V and 5 bases for J; bases not matched to a gene: 7. The CDR3 length is 16 residues. CDR3 bases: TGTGCCAGCAGTGGTATAACTAGCGGGAGAAACAATGAGCAGTTCTTC. This sequence encodes CASSGITSGRNNEQFF.

The V gene is TRBV11-1, the J gene TRBJ1-2, with D possibly TRBD1 on 5 matching bases. The germline gives CDR1 SGHAT, CDR2 FQDESV (reference sequence). The CDR3 sequence is 13 residues long. V was shortened by 4 bases and J by 4 bases, with 10 bases between the two germline ends. Written as DNA, the CDR3 is TGTGCCAGCAGCTCCGACAGAGCCTATGGCTACACCTTC. Its protein is CASSSDRAYGYTF.